This T cell receptor beta chain appears in the sequencing data of a study of control samples from healthy donors and cancer patients. CDR1 and CDR2 from the germline V gene are GTSNPN and SVGIG (reference sequence). V shed 3 bases and J shed 5 bases, with 16 bases lying between them. This CDR3 contains 14 residues. Profiling relied on immunoSEQ multiplex PCR, and the TCRdb table lists in-frame clones only, not all of them. The sample lists about 110,000 clones, about 80% occurring once. The gene calls are TRBV30 and TRBJ2-5; TRBD2 might be the D (7 bases). The sequencing input was blood. This TCR was recovered from a man in his late teens or twenties in good health. CDR3 sequence: CAWSTRGGGETQYF. CDR3 nucleotides: TGTGCCTGGAGCACTCGCGGGGGCGGCGAGACCCAGTACTTC.